This T cell receptor (beta chain) stems from a study of control samples from healthy donors and cancer patients. Data came from immunoSEQ multiplex PCR; TCRdb stores just in-frame clones and leaves some out. The top ten clones hold around 6.4% of a sample with under 450,000 clones, around 90% of them seen once. CDR1 and CDR2 from the germline V gene are DFQATT and SNEGSKA (reference sequence). This CDR3 has 11 amino acids. This sequence originates from a man between 40 and 49 years old with head and neck cancer. The gene calls are TRBV20-1 and TRBJ1-4, with 7 bases identical to TRBD1. Sequenced sample: PBMCs. In DNA, the CDR3 is TGCAGAACAGGGGTGGGGGAAAAACTGTTTTTT. Its protein product is CRTGVGEKLFF.